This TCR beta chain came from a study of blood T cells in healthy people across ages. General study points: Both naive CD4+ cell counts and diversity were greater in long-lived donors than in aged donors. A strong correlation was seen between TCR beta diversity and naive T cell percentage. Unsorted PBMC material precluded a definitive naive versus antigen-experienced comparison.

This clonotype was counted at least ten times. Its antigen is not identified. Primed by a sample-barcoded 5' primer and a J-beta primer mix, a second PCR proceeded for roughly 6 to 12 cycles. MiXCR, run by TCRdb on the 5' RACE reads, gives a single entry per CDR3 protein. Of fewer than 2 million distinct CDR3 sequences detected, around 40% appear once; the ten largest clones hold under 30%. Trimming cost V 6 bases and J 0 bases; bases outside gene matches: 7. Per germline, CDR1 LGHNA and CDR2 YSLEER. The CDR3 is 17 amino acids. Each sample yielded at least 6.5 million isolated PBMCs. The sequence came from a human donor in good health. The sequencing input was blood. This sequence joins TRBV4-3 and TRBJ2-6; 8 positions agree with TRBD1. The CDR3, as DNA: TGCGCCAGCAGTTCATGGGACAGGAACTCTGGGGCCAACGTCCTGACTTTC. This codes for CASSSWDRNSGANVLTF.